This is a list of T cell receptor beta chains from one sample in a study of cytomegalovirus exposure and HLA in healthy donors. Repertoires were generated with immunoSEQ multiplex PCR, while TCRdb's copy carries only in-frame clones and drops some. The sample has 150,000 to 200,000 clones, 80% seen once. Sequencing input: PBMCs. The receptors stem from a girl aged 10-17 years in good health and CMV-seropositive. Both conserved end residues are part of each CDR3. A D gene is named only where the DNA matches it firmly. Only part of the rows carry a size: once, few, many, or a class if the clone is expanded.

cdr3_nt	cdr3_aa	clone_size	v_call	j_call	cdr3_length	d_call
TGTGCCAGCAGTCTTAATGCCCACCCAGGGGACAGGGAGCAGTACTTC	CASSLNAHPGDREQYF	-	TRBV7-6	TRBJ2-7	16	TRBD1
TGTGCCAGCAGCCAAGATTTGGAGCGCACTGAGCAGTTCTTC	CASSQDLERTEQFF	-	TRBV14	TRBJ2-1	14	-
TGTGCCTGCCAGCGGGATCTATACAATGAGCAGTTCTTC	CACQRDLYNEQFF	-	TRBV30	TRBJ2-1	13	TRBD2
TGTGCCAGTAGTCTAACAGGGTTTGGAGATGGCTACACCTTC	CASSLTGFGDGYTF	-	TRBV19	TRBJ1-2	14	-
TGTGCCAGCAGTGGGACTAGCGGGAGGGACATTCAGTACTTC	CASSGTSGRDIQYF	-	TRBV2	TRBJ2-4	14	TRBD2
TGTGCCAGCAGCCCATCCTTACTAATTCGCTACGAGCAGTACTTC	CASSPSLLIRYEQYF	-	TRBV11-2	TRBJ2-7	15	-
TGCGCCAGCAGCCTGGGACAGAACTACGAGCAGTACTTC	CASSLGQNYEQYF	-	TRBV5-1	TRBJ2-7	13	TRBD1
TGCGCCAGCAGCCCGGGGCAGGGGGCCTACGAGCAGTACTTC	CASSPGQGAYEQYF	-	TRBV5-1	TRBJ2-7	14	TRBD1
TGCGCCAGCAGCTTGACGGAGTACAATGAGCAGTTCTTC	CASSLTEYNEQFF	-	TRBV5-1	TRBJ2-1	13	-
TGTGCCAGCAGCCTCGACAGGGCGGCCGTAGAAGCTTTCTTT	CASSLDRAAVEAFF	few	TRBV7-9	TRBJ1-1	14	TRBD1
TGCGCCAGCAGTCGGACAGGGGGGTTTCATCAGCCCCAGCATTTT	CASSRTGGFHQPQHF	-	TRBV4-1	TRBJ1-5	15	TRBD1
TGTGCCAGCAGCTTAGTCGCGGGACGCCCCACGGGAGGATATGGCTACACCTTC	CASSLVAGRPTGGYGYTF	few	TRBV11-2	TRBJ1-2	18	-
TGCAGCGTTGGACAGGGCAAATACGAGCAGTACTTC	CSVGQGKYEQYF	-	TRBV29-1	TRBJ2-7	12	TRBD1
TGCAGCGTTGAGGGACAGGGGGACCTCTACACAGATACGCAGTATTTT	CSVEGQGDLYTDTQYF	-	TRBV29-1	TRBJ2-3	16	TRBD1
TGCGCCAGCAGCCAGATAATTACAGCGGGGACATCTGGCTCCTACGAGCAGTACTTC	CASSQIITAGTSGSYEQYF	-	TRBV4-1	TRBJ2-7	19	-
TGTGCCTGGACCGAAGGGACTAGCGGGATGGAGACCCAGTACTTC	CAWTEGTSGMETQYF	-	TRBV30	TRBJ2-5	15	TRBD2
TGTGCCAGTAGTCAGGCGGGAGTTGGCCTATACAATGAGCAGTTCTTC	CASSQAGVGLYNEQFF	-	TRBV19	TRBJ2-1	16	TRBD2
TGTGCCAGCAGGAAGGGACTAACCGGCTACAATGAGCAGTTCTTC	CASRKGLTGYNEQFF	-	TRBV28	TRBJ2-1	15	TRBD2
TGTGCCAGCAGCGCCCGACAGGGGCCCCTCGAGCAGTACTTC	CASSARQGPLEQYF	-	TRBV7-2	TRBJ2-7	14	TRBD1
TGTGCCAGCAGGTTATTAGGGGGTGAAGCTTTCTTT	CASRLLGGEAFF	-	TRBV5-8	TRBJ1-1	12	-
TGCGCCAGCAGCTTTGGCAGGGGAGCAGATACGCAGTATTTT	CASSFGRGADTQYF	-	TRBV5-1	TRBJ2-3	14	-
TGTGCCAGTAGTAGAGGACAGGGACAGGTGAACACTGAAGCTTTCTTT	CASSRGQGQVNTEAFF	-	TRBV19	TRBJ1-1	16	TRBD1
TGTGCCATCAGTGAGTCTCCCGGAGAAGCCTATGGCTACACCTTC	CAISESPGEAYGYTF	-	TRBV10-3	TRBJ1-2	15	-
TGTGCCAGCAGCCAAGATCATAGCACTAGTTCCTCTGAGCAGTTCTTC	CASSQDHSTSSSEQFF	-	TRBV4-2	TRBJ2-1	16	-
TGTGCCAGCGGGGTTAACAGGGGTTCCTACAATGAGCAGTTCTTC	CASGVNRGSYNEQFF	-	TRBV27	TRBJ2-1	15	TRBD1
TGCAGCGCCACAGCGGGGGAGGGAAAGCAGCCCCAGCATTTT	CSATAGEGKQPQHF	-	TRBV29-1	TRBJ1-5	14	-
TGTGCCAGCAGCCGACTACCCACAGATACGCAGTATTTT	CASSRLPTDTQYF	-	TRBV7-7	TRBJ2-3	13	-
TGTGCCAGCAGTGTGGGACTAGCCATTTACAATGAGCAGTTCTTC	CASSVGLAIYNEQFF	-	TRBV2	TRBJ2-1	15	TRBD2
TGTGCCAGCTCAGCCGGGACAGGTACCTACGAGCAGTACTTC	CASSAGTGTYEQYF	-	TRBV18	TRBJ2-7	14	TRBD1
TGTGCCACCAGCCCAGACAGGGGAGGGTTCGGCACTGAAGCTTTCTTT	CATSPDRGGFGTEAFF	-	TRBV15	TRBJ1-1	16	TRBD1
TGTGCCAGTAGCATCAGGTCGACAGGTTTTAACACTGAAGCTTTCTTT	CASSIRSTGFNTEAFF	-	TRBV19	TRBJ1-1	16	-
TGCGCCAGCAGTGCTGCGTCCTCGGGGACCCAGTACTTC	CASSAASSGTQYF	-	TRBV10-1	TRBJ2-5	13	-
TGTGCCAGCTCACCCTTTGACAGGTCCATCAATCAGCCCCAGCATTTT	CASSPFDRSINQPQHF	-	TRBV18	TRBJ1-5	16	-
TGCAGTGTTGAACGCGGGGAGCAGTTCTTC	CSVERGEQFF	-	TRBV20-1	TRBJ2-1	10	-
TGTGCCAGCAGCTTACTTTGGACAGATCAGCCCCAGCATTTT	CASSLLWTDQPQHF	-	TRBV27	TRBJ1-5	14	-
TGTGCCAGCAGTCCCGCGACTGGGACTGAAGCTTTCTTT	CASSPATGTEAFF	-	TRBV27	TRBJ1-1	13	-
TGTGCCAGCAGTTGGCAAAAAAACTCTGGAAACACCATATATTTT	CASSWQKNSGNTIYF	-	TRBV6-5	TRBJ1-3	15	-
TGTGCCAGCAGCTTTGAAGGGAGGGCGGATGAGCAGTTCTTC	CASSFEGRADEQFF	-	TRBV7-9	TRBJ2-1	14	TRBD2
TGTGCCAGCAGCGTAGAGGGACAGGGACCATACTATGGCTACACCTTC	CASSVEGQGPYYGYTF	-	TRBV9	TRBJ1-2	16	TRBD1
TGTGCCACCAGCAGAGATTTACCAGCGGGAGTAGATGAGCAGTACTTC	CATSRDLPAGVDEQYF	-	TRBV15	TRBJ2-7	16	TRBD2
TGTGCCAGCAGTGAAGCCCCCTTGGGAGGGGAAGCTTTCTTT	CASSEAPLGGEAFF	-	TRBV6-1	TRBJ1-1	14	-
TGTGCTAGTGGTTTGGTAACCCAGGGGGCTAGGGATGGCTACACCTTC	CASGLVTQGARDGYTF	-	TRBV12-5	TRBJ1-2	16	TRBD1
TGTGCCAGCTCACCGGGACTAGCGGGAGGGCCGATTATGTACGAGCAGTACTTC	CASSPGLAGGPIMYEQYF	once	TRBV18	TRBJ2-7	18	TRBD2
TGCGCCAGCAGCGCAGGGGGATTAATGAACACTGAAGCTTTCTTT	CASSAGGLMNTEAFF	-	TRBV4-1	TRBJ1-1	15	TRBD1
TGTGCCAGCAGCTTAACAGGGACTAGTGGGGTTCGTGAGCAGTTCTTC	CASSLTGTSGVREQFF	-	TRBV7-3	TRBJ2-1	16	TRBD2
TGTGCCAGCAGCTTGGGGGGGGGAGGGGGCACAGATACGCAGTATTTT	CASSLGGGGGTDTQYF	-	TRBV5-6	TRBJ2-3	16	TRBD2
TGCGCCAGCAGCTTAGTACTAGCGGGAGGGGTGGCAGATACGCAGTATTTT	CASSLVLAGGVADTQYF	-	TRBV5-1	TRBJ2-3	17	TRBD2